This T cell receptor beta chain was sequenced during a study of blood T cell repertoires in COVID-19. Assay used: immunoSEQ multiplex PCR; TCRdb lists only in-frame clones, some missing. This sample has approximately 90,000 clones, with about 89% found just once. The sequencing input was peripheral blood. The source of this sequence is a woman aged 65 to 85 with acute or convalescent COVID-19.

The CDR3 sequence is CASRSAWARQGANNEQFF. The CDR3 DNA sequence: TGTGCCAGCAGATCTGCTTGGGCGCGACAGGGGGCCAACAATGAGCAGTTCTTC. The V and J genes are TRBV5-4 and TRBJ2-1; 10 positions match TRBD1. The CDR3 loop spans 18 amino acids. Germline V gene lookup returns CDR1 SGHNT and CDR2 YYREEE (reference sequence). The J segment lost 5 bases and the V segment lost 5 bases, leaving 16 bases of the junction unmatched.